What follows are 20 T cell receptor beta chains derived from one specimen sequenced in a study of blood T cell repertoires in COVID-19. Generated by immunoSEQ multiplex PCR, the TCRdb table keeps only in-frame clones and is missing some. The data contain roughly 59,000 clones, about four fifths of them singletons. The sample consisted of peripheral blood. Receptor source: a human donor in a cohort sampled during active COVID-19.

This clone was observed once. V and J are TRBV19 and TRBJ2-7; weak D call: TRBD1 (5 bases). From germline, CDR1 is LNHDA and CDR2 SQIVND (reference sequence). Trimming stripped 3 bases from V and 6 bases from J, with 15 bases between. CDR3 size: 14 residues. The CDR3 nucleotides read TGTGCCAGTAGTATTTTGGGGCCGAGAACCGAGCAGTACTTC. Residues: CASSILGPRTEQYF. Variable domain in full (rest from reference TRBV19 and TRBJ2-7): DGGITQSPKYLFRKEGQNVTLSCEQNLNHDAMYWYRQDPGQGLRLIYYSQIVNDFQKGDIAEGYSVSREKKESFPLTVTSAQKNPTAFYLCASSILGPRTEQYFGPGTRLTVT.

The CDR3 DNA sequence: TGTGCCACCCGGACAGGGTTCTCCTACGAGCAGTACTTC. Its translation is CATRTGFSYEQYF. The chain combines TRBV6-5 with TRBJ2-7; 8 bases are shared with TRBD1. There are 13 residues in the CDR3. The germline V gene has CDR1 MNHEY and CDR2 SVGAGI. J gave up 0 bases and V 10 bases, and 5 bases lay outside the gene matches.

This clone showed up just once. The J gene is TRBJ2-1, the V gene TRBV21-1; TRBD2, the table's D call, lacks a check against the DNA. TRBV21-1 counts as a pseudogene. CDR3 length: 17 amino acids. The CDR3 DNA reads TGTGCCAGCAGCAAAGCGGTCACTAGCTCCTCCTACAATGAGCAGTTCTTC. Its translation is CASSKAVTSSSYNEQFF.

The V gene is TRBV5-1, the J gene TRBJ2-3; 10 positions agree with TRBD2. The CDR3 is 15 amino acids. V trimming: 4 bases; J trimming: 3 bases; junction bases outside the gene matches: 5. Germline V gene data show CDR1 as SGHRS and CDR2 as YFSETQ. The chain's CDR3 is CASSLQAGGTDTQYF. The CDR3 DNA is TGCGCCAGCAGCCTACAAGCGGGGGGGACAGATACGCAGTATTTT.

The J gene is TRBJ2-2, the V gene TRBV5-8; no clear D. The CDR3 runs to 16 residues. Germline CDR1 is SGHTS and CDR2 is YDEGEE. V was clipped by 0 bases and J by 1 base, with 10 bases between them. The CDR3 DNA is TGTGCCAGCAGCTTGGTAGTGGGCGTGAACACCGGGGAGCTGTTTTTT. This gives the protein CASSLVVGVNTGELFF. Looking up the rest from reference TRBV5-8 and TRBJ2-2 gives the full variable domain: EAGVTQSPTHLIKTRGQQATLRCSPISGHTSVYWYQQALGLGLQFLLWYDEGEERNRGNFPPRFSGRQFPNYSSELNVNALELEDSALYLCASSLVVGVNTGELFFGEGSRLTVL.

DNA for the CDR3: TGCAGTGCTAGTAGGGGGAGGAACACTGAAGCTTTCTTT. It codes for CSASRGRNTEAFF. This chain connects TRBV20-1 to TRBJ1-1; weak D call: TRBD1 (6 bases). The ends were cut back, 3 bases at V and 1 base at J, with 9 bases in the middle. This CDR3 comprises 13 residues. Germline lookup yields CDR1 DFQATT and CDR2 SNEGSKA (reference sequence).

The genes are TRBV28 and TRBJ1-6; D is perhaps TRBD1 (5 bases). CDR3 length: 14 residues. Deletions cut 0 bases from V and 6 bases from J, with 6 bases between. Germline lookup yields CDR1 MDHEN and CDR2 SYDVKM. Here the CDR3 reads CASSLWGGNSPLHF. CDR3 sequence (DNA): TGTGCCAGCAGTTTATGGGGGGGTAATTCACCCCTCCACTTT.

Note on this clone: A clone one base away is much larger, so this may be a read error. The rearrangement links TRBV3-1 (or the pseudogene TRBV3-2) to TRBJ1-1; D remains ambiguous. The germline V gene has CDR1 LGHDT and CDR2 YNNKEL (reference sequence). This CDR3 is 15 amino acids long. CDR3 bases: TGTGTCAGCAGCCAAGAATTATCCCCTAACACTGAAGCTTTCTTT. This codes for CVSSQELSPNTEAFF.

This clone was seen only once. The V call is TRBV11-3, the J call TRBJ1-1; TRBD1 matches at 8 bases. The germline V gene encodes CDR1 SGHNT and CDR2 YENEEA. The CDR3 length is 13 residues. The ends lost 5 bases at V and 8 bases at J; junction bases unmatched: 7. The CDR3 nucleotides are TGTGCCAGCAGCGCGGGACAGGTTTCCGAAGCTTTCTTT. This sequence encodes CASSAGQVSEAFF.

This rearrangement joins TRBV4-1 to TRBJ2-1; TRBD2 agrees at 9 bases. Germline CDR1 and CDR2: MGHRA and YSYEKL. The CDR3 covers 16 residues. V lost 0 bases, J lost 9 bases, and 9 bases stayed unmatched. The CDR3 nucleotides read TGCGCCAGCAGCCAAGATGGAGGCGGGAGGGCCGCTGAGCAGTTCTTC. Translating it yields CASSQDGGGRAAEQFF.

The chain's CDR3 is CASSPTGGNQETQYF. DNA of the CDR3: TGTGCCAGCAGTCCGACAGGGGGCAACCAAGAGACCCAGTACTTC. V gene TRBV5-4 combines with J gene TRBJ2-5; the match to TRBD1 covers 10 bases. This CDR3 contains 15 residues. The J segment lost 0 bases and the V segment lost 5 bases, leaving 4 bases of the junction unmatched. Germline assignment: CDR1 SGHNT and CDR2 YYREEE (reference sequence).

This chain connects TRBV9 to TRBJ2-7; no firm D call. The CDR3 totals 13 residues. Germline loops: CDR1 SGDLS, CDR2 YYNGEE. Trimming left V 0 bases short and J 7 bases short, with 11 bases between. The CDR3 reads CASSVEPLKEQYF. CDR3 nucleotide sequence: TGTGCCAGCAGCGTAGAGCCCTTAAAGGAGCAGTACTTC. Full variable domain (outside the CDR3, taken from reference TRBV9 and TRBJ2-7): DSGVTQTPKHLITATGQRVTLRCSPRSGDLSVYWYQQSLDQGLQFLIQYYNGEERAKGNILERFSAQQFPDLHSELNLSSLELGDSALYFCASSVEPLKEQYFGPGTRLTVT.

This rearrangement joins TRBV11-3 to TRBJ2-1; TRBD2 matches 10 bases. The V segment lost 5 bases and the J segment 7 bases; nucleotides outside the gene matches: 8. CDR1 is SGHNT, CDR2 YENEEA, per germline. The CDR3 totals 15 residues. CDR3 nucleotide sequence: TGTGCCAGCAGCCGGAGCGGGGGGGATGGGAATGAGCAGTTCTTC. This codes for CASSRSGGDGNEQFF.

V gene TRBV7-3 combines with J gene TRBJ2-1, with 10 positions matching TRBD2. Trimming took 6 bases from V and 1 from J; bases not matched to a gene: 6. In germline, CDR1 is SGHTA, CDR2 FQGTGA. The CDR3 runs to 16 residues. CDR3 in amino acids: CASSPGAGGSYNEQFF. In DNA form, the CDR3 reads TGTGCCAGCAGTCCCGGAGCGGGAGGGTCCTACAATGAGCAGTTCTTC.

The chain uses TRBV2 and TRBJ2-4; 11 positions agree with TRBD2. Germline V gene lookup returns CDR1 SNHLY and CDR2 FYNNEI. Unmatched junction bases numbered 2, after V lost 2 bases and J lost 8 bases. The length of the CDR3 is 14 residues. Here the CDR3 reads CASSETSGGYIQYF. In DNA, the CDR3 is TGTGCCAGCAGTGAAACTAGCGGGGGATACATTCAGTACTTC.

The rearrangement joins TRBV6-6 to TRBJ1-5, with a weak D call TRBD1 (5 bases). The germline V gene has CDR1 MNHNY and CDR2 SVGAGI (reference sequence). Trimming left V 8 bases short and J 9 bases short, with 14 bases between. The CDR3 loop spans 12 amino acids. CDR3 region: CASQKTGPPQHF. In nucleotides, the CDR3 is TGTGCCAGCCAAAAAACAGGTCCGCCCCAGCATTTT.

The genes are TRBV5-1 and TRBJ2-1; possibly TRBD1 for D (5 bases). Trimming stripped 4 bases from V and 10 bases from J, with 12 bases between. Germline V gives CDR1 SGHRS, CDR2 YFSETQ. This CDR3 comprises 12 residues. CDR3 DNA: TGCGCCAGCAGCAATCAGGGTGGGGAGCAGTTCTTC. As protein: CASSNQGGEQFF.

The CDR3 loop reads CASSRKRGYEQYF. DNA for the CDR3: TGTGCCAGCAGCCGTAAGAGGGGGTACGAGCAGTACTTC. This chain joins TRBV12-3 or TRBV12-4 and TRBJ2-7; TRBD1 is a possible D gene (6 bases). The CDR3 loop spans 13 amino acids. V was shortened by 6 bases and J by 4 bases, with 13 bases between the two germline ends.

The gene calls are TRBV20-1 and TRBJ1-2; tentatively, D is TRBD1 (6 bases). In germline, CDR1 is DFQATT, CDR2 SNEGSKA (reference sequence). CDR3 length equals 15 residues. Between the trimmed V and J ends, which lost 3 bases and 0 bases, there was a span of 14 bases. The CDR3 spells CSASGGRRANYGYTF. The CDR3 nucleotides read TGCAGTGCTAGTGGGGGCCGGAGGGCTAACTATGGCTACACCTTC.

Here the CDR3 DNA reads TGTGCAAGTCGCTTAGCGTATCGGTTTCGCGAGCAGTACTTC. Its translation is CASRLAYRFREQYF. The J gene is TRBJ2-7, the V gene TRBV12-2; the DNA was not used to check the table's D call, TRBD2. TRBV12-2 is an annotated pseudogene. The CDR3 is 14 residues long.